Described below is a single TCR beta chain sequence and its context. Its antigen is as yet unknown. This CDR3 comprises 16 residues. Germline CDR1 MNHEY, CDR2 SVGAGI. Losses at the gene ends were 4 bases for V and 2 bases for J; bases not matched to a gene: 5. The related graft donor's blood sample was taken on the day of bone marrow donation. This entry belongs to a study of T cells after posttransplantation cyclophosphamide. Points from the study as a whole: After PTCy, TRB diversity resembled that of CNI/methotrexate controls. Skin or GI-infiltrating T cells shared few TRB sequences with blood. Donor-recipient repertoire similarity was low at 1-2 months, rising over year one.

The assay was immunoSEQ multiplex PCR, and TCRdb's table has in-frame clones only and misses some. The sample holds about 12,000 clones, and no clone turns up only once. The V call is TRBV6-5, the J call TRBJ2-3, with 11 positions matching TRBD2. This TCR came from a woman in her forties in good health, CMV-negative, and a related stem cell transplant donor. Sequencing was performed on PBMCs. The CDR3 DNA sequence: TGTGCCAGCAGTTCGTCTAGCGGGAGGTCCACAGATACGCAGTATTTT. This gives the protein CASSSSSGRSTDTQYF.